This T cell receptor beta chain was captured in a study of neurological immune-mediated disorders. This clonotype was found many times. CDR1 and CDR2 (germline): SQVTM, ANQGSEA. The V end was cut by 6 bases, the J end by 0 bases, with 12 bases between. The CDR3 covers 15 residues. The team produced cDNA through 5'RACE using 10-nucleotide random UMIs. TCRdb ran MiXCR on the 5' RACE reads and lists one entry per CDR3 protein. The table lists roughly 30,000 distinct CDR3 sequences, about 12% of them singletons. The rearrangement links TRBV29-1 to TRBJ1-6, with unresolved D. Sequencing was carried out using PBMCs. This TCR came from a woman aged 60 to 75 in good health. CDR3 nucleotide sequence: TGCAGCGTGCCCGCGAGGAGCTCCTATAATTCACCCCTCCACTTT. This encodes CSVPARSSYNSPLHF.